This T cell receptor beta chain was observed in a study of shared clonotypes between healthy human individuals. Points from the study as a whole: Generation probabilities were higher for clonotypes shared across all four sorted-subset donors than for unshared ones.

About this clone itself: What it binds is unknown.

The V and J ends lost 3 bases and 5 bases respectively, with 16 bases between them. The CDR3 contains 15 residues. Germline V CDR1 and CDR2: SGHDN, FVKESK. Those who donated, Caucasian adults without exception, all lived in Nashville, Tennessee. Every subset had its genomic DNA shared out evenly among several immunoSEQ plates. The data were produced by immunoSEQ multiplex PCR, yet TCRdb's version contains in-frame clones alone and is incomplete. The profile shows over a million clones, around 97% of them singletons. The receptor was isolated from a young man in good health. V is TRBV14 and J is TRBJ1-1, with D possibly matching TRBD1 (5 bases). Sequenced input: naive CD4+ T cells sorted from blood. Subset described: CD45RA+ positively selected. The CDR3 DNA reads as TGTGCCAGCAGCCAGCATGACTACAGGTTAACTGAAGCTTTCTTT. It is translated as CASSQHDYRLTEAFF.